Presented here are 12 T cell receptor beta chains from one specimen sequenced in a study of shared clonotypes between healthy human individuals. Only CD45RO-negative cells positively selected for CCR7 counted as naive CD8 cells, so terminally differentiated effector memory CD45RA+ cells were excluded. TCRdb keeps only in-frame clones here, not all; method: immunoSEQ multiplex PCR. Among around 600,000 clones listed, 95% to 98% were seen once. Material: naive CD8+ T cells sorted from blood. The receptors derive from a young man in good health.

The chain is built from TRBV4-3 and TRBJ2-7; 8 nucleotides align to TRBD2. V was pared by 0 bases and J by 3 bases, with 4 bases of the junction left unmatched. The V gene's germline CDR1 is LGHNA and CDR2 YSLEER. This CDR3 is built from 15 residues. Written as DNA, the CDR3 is TGCGCCAGCAGCCAAGATACTAGCGGAGGCTACGAGCAGTACTTC. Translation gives CASSQDTSGGYEQYF.

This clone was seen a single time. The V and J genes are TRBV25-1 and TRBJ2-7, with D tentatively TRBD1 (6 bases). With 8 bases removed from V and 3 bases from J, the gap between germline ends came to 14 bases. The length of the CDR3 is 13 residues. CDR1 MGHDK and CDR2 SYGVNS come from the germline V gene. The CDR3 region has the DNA TGTGCCAGCGGAACAGGGTTTGGCTACGAGCAGTACTTC. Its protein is CASGTGFGYEQYF.

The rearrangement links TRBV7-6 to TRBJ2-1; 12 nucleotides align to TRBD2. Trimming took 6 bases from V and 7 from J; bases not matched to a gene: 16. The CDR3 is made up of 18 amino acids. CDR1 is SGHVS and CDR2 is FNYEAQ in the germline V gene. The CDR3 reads CASRRLAGERRSGNEQFF. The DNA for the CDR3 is TGTGCCAGCAGGCGACTAGCGGGAGAGAGGCGGTCGGGGAATGAGCAGTTCTTC.

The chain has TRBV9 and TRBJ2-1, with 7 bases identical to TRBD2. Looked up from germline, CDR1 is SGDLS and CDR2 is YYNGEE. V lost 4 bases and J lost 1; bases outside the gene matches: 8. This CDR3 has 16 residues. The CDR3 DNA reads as TGTGCCAGCAGCCCCCACCCAGCGGGGTCCTACAATGAGCAGTTCTTC. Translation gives CASSPHPAGSYNEQFF.

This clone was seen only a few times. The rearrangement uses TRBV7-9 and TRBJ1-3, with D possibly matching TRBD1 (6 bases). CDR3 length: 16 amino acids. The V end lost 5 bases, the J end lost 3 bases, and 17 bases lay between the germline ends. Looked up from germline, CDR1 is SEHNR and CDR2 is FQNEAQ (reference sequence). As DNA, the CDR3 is TGTGCCAGCAGCGCGGCCGCTACAGGGTATGGAAACACCATATATTTT. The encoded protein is CASSAAATGYGNTIYF. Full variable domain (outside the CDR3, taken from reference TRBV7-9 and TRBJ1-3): DTGVSQNPRHKITKRGQNVTFRCDPISEHNRLYWYRQTLGQGPEFLTYFQNEAQLEKSRLLSDRFSAERPKGSFSTLEIQRTEQGDSAMYLCASSAAATGYGNTIYFGEGSWLTVV.

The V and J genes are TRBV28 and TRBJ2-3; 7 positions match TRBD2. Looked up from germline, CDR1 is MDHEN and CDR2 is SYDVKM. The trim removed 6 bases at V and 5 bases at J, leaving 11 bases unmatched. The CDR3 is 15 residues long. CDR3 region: CASSPTSSGGDTQYF. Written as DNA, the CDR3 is TGTGCCAGCAGCCCAACCTCTAGCGGCGGAGATACGCAGTATTTT.

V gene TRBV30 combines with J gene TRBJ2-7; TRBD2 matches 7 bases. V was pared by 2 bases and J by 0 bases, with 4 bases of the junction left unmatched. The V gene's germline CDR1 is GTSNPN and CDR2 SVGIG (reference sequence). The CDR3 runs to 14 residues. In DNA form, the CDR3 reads TGTGCCTGGAGTCGCGGGAGCCTCTCCTACGAGCAGTACTTC. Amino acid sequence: CAWSRGSLSYEQYF.

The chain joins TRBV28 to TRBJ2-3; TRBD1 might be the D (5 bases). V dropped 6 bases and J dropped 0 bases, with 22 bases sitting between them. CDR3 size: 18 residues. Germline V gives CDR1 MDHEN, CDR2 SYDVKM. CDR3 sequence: CASRDIGEVHPSTDTQYF. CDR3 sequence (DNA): TGTGCCAGCAGAGATATAGGGGAAGTGCATCCCAGCACAGATACGCAGTATTTT.

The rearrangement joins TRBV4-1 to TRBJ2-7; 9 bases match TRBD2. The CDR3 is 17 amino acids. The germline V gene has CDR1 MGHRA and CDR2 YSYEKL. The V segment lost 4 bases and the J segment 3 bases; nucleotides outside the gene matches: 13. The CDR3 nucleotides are TGCGCCAGCAGCCCGACCGCCTCGGGCGGGAGGGTCTACGAGCAGTACTTC. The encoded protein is CASSPTASGGRVYEQYF.

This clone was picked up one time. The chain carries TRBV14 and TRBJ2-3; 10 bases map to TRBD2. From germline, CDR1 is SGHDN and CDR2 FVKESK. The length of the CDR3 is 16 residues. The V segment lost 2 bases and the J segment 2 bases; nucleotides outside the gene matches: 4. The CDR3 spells CASSQLTSGYTDTQYF. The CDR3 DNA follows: TGTGCCAGCAGCCAATTGACTAGCGGGTACACAGATACGCAGTATTTT.

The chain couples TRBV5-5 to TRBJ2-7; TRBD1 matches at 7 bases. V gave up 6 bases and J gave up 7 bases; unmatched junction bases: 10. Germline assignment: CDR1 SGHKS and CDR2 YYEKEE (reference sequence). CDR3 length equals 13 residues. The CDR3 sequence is CASTRKGAREQYF. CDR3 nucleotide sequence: TGTGCCAGCACGCGAAAGGGGGCGCGGGAGCAGTACTTC. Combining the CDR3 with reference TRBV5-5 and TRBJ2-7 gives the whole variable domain DAGVTQSPTHLIKTRGQQVTLRCSPISGHKSVSWYQQVLGQGPQFIFQYYEKEERGRGNFPDRFSARQFPNYSSELNVNALLLGDSALYLCASTRKGAREQYFGPGTRLTVT.

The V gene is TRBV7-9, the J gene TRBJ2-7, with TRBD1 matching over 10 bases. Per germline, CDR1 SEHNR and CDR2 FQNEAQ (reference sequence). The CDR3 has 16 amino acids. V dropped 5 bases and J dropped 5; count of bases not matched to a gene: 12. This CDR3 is CASSPRPGQGRNEQYF. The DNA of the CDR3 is TGTGCCAGCAGCCCCCGACCGGGACAGGGGAGGAACGAGCAGTACTTC.